This TCR beta chain originates from a study of blood T cell repertoires in COVID-19. Study details: Acute-phase and convalescent COVID-19 samples originated in the United States, Italy and Spain.

V lost 4 bases and J lost 7; bases outside the gene matches: 11. The germline gives CDR1 SGHDT, CDR2 YYEEEE. The CDR3 has 16 residues. Here immunoSEQ multiplex PCR was the method, and the copy in TCRdb shows in-frame clones only, minus some. The data hold just over 650,000 clones, with just under 90% observed a single time. V is TRBV5-6 and J is TRBJ1-4; 9 bases align to TRBD1. This sequence originates from a woman aged 18-30 years with acute or convalescent COVID-19. Sequenced input: peripheral blood. The CDR3 DNA follows: TGTGCCAGCAGCAGATACAGGGGGCGGGTCGGTGAAAAACTGTTTTTT. Protein sequence: CASSRYRGRVGEKLFF.